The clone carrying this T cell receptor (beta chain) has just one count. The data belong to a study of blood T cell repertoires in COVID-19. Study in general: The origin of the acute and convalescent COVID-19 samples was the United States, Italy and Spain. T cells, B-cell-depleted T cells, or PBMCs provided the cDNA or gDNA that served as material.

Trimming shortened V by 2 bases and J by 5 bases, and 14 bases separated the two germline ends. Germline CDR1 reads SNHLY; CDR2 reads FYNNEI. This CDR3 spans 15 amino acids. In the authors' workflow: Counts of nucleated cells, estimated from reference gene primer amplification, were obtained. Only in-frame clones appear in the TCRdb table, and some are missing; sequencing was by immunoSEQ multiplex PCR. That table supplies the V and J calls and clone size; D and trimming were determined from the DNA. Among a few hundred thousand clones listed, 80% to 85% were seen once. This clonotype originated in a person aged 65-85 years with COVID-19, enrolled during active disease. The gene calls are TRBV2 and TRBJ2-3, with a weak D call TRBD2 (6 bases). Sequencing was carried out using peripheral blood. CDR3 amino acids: CASSERIVGGDTQYF. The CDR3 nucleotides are TGTGCCAGCAGTGAAAGGATAGTGGGGGGAGATACGCAGTATTTT.